This T cell receptor beta chain was sequenced in a study of cytomegalovirus exposure and HLA in healthy donors. Notes on the study in general: The study designated roughly 160 TCR beta chains cytomegalovirus-associated. A subsequent analysis found that TCR clusters from the first cohort also tended to co-occur in the 90 to 150 validation repertoires, with about 94% of cluster scores above 0.

Germline loops: CDR1 MNHEY, CDR2 SMNVEV (reference sequence). The length of the CDR3 is 14 residues. The V segment lost 2 bases and the J segment 0 bases; nucleotides outside the gene matches: 1. The method was immunoSEQ multiplex PCR; TCRdb's version includes in-frame clones alone and lacks a portion of them. The sample includes 100,000 to 150,000 clones, about 94% seen only once; the top ten take approximately 1.3%. The donors were in the approximately 120-subject validation cohort, distinct from the roughly 670-subject first cohort. Regarding this clone: As yet, its antigen is unknown.

Sequenced: PBMCs. This chain connects TRBV27 to TRBJ2-7; TRBD2 aligns across 7 bases. This TCR came from a woman between 18 and 29 years old in good health and CMV-seronegative. The CDR3 sequence: CASSLVAGSYEQYF. DNA of the CDR3: TGTGCCAGCAGTTTAGTAGCGGGCTCCTACGAGCAGTACTTC.